This T cell receptor (beta chain) was sequenced in a study of beta chain features in type 1 diabetes. V was shortened by 8 bases and J by 0 bases, with 17 bases between the two germline ends. CDR3 size: 17 residues. Germline V gene lookup returns CDR1 WSHSY and CDR2 SAAADI. cDNA synthesis used the whole RNA isolate, giving expressed TCRB sequences. TCRdb's table, derived via immunoSEQ multiplex PCR, lists solely in-frame clones and lacks some. The table shows under 350,000 clones, with 13% to 15% occurring only once. This clone was observed a handful of times. What it binds is unknown. Broader study findings: Patients with Type 1 diabetes showed moderately but significantly shorter TCRB CDR3s in all four CD4+ subsets.

The sequenced material came from naive CD4+ T cells from blood. The receptor was isolated from a man aged 25-40 years with type 1 diabetes. This sequence joins TRBV10-2 and TRBJ2-6, with D perhaps TRBD1 (6 bases). The DNA for the CDR3 is TGCGCCAGCTCTCTTTTTCCGGACAGCTCTGGGGCCAACGTCCTGACTTTC. This codes for CASSLFPDSSGANVLTF.